This entry lists 14 T cell receptor beta chains sequenced from one sample in a study of blood T cell repertoires in COVID-19. Here immunoSEQ multiplex PCR was the method, and the copy in TCRdb shows in-frame clones only, minus some. This sample carries roughly 47,000 clones, more than 65% of them seen once, and the ten largest clones take less than 5%. Input material: peripheral blood. The receptors come from a woman aged 70-85 years with acute or convalescent COVID-19.

V is TRBV19 and J is TRBJ1-5; D is undetermined. Looked up from germline, CDR1 is LNHDA and CDR2 is SQIVND (reference sequence). The CDR3 covers 15 residues. V lost 3 bases to trimming and J lost 0 bases, with 9 bases between them. Here the CDR3 reads CASSMSHTSNQPQHF. The CDR3 DNA follows: TGTGCCAGTAGTATGTCCCACACTAGCAATCAGCCCCAGCATTTT.

The chain employs TRBV27 and TRBJ2-7; possibly TRBD2 for D (6 bases). CDR1 and CDR2 (germline): MNHEY, SMNVEV (reference sequence). The length of the CDR3 is 16 residues. V lost 0 bases, J lost 2 bases, and 14 bases lay in between. This chain's CDR3 is CASSLSGGINAYEQYF. CDR3 nucleotide sequence: TGTGCCAGCAGTTTATCCGGGGGAATAAATGCCTACGAGCAGTACTTC.

J is TRBJ1-1 and V is TRBV19; 7 bases align to TRBD1. The CDR3 is 15 residues long. Germline V gene lookup returns CDR1 LNHDA and CDR2 SQIVND (reference sequence). V lost 6 bases, J lost 1 base, and 8 bases stayed unmatched. The CDR3 protein is CASREYRGANTEAFF. CDR3 DNA: TGTGCCAGTAGGGAATACAGGGGAGCGAACACTGAAGCTTTCTTT.

This clone was recorded a few times. V gene TRBV5-4 combines with J gene TRBJ1-2; 8 positions match TRBD1. J lost 5 bases, V lost 4 bases, and 10 bases had no gene match. Germline values: CDR1 SGHNT, CDR2 YYREEE (reference sequence). This CDR3 is 15 amino acids long. The DNA for the CDR3 is TGTGCCAGCAGCCCAGGACAGGGTATATCTTATGGCTACACCTTC. This translates into CASSPGQGISYGYTF. Full variable domain (outside the CDR3, taken from reference TRBV5-4 and TRBJ1-2): ETGVTQSPTHLIKTRGQQVTLRCSSQSGHNTVSWYQQALGQGPQFIFQYYREEENGRGNFPPRFSGLQFPNYSSELNVNALELDDSALYLCASSPGQGISYGYTFGSGTRLTVV.

This chain connects TRBV27 to TRBJ2-7; 8 bases map to TRBD1. V trimming: 6 bases; J trimming: 3 bases; junction bases outside the gene matches: 10. The CDR3 runs to 15 residues. Germline CDR1 and CDR2: MNHEY and SMNVEV (reference sequence). The CDR3 coding sequence is TGTGCCAGCAGACTCGGACAGGGCGGTAGCTACGAGCAGTACTTC. Protein: CASRLGQGGSYEQYF.

The chain links TRBV7-8 to TRBJ1-1; maybe TRBD1 (6 bases). The CDR3 totals 13 residues. V lost 5 bases to trimming and J lost 7 bases, with 14 bases between them. CDR1 is SGHVS and CDR2 is FQNEAQ in the germline V gene. As DNA, the CDR3 is TGTGCCAGCAGCCCACCCTGGGGGCGTGAAGCTTTCTTT. This sequence encodes CASSPPWGREAFF.

The chain combines TRBV27 with TRBJ2-1; maybe TRBD1 (5 bases). The CDR3 is 13 amino acids. V was cut by 0 bases and J by 9 bases, with 9 bases left in between. CDR1 MNHEY and CDR2 SMNVEV come from the germline V gene (reference sequence). CDR3 in DNA: TGTGCCAGCAGTTTATCTATGCAGGGTGAGCAGTTCTTC. It is translated as CASSLSMQGEQFF.

The chain carries TRBV7-9 and TRBJ1-4, with D possibly being TRBD1 (5 bases). This CDR3 spans 14 amino acids. Germline V gene data show CDR1 as SEHNR and CDR2 as FQNEAQ (reference sequence). Deletions cut 2 bases from V and 6 bases from J, with 10 bases between. The CDR3 sequence: CASSLSRADEKLFF. CDR3 bases: TGTGCCAGCAGCTTAAGCAGGGCAGATGAAAAACTGTTTTTT.

The chain employs TRBV5-1 and TRBJ1-1; 7 bases are a match to TRBD1. The CDR3 consists of 13 residues. The germline CDR1 and CDR2 sequences are SGHRS and YFSETQ. V dropped 4 bases and J dropped 7; count of bases not matched to a gene: 7. In DNA, the CDR3 is TGCGCCAGCAGCAACCGGGACAGCTTTGAAGCTTTCTTT. Protein product: CASSNRDSFEAFF.

The chain recombines TRBV7-2 with TRBJ1-1, with TRBD1 matching over 7 bases. J gave up 5 bases and V 6 bases, and 9 bases lay outside the gene matches. The CDR3 is 14 residues long. The V gene's germline CDR1 is SGHTA and CDR2 FQGNSA. CDR3 sequence reads: CASSFRGLRTEAFF. As DNA, the CDR3 is TGTGCCAGCAGTTTTAGGGGGCTAAGGACTGAAGCTTTCTTT.

The chain uses TRBV19 and TRBJ2-2, with D perhaps matching TRBD2 (6 bases). This CDR3 spans 14 amino acids. V shed 8 bases and J shed 2 bases, with 12 bases lying between them. Germline values: CDR1 LNHDA, CDR2 SQIVND (reference sequence). CDR3 sequence: CASRLEANTGELFF. The CDR3 region has the DNA TGTGCCAGTCGACTAGAGGCCAACACCGGGGAGCTGTTTTTT.

This rearrangement joins TRBV7-2 to TRBJ2-2; maybe TRBD1 (6 bases). The CDR3 spans 15 residues. Deletions cut 2 bases from V and 6 bases from J, with 13 bases between. Per germline, CDR1 SGHTA and CDR2 FQGNSA. CDR3 residues: CASSLQGMDSGELFF. Here the CDR3 DNA reads TGTGCCAGCAGCTTACAGGGGATGGATTCCGGGGAGCTGTTTTTT.

V and J are TRBV7-2 and TRBJ1-2, with D tentatively TRBD1 (6 bases). The CDR3 covers 15 residues. CDR1 is SGHTA, CDR2 FQGNSA, per germline. V lost 4 bases and J lost 5, with 17 bases in between. CDR3 DNA: TGTGCCAGCAGCTCCATGACCGGGACACCGTATGGCTACACCTTC. As protein: CASSSMTGTPYGYTF. Filled out from reference TRBV7-2 and TRBJ1-2, the complete variable domain reads GAGVSQSPSNKVTEKGKDVELRCDPISGHTALYWYRQSLGQGLEFLIYFQGNSAPDKSGLPSDRFSAERTGGSVSTLTIQRTQQEDSAVYLCASSSMTGTPYGYTFGSGTRLTVV.

The rearrangement joins TRBV6-2 or TRBV6-3 to TRBJ1-5; TRBD1 might be the D (5 bases). Trimming pared 0 bases from V and 2 bases from J, leaving 14 bases between. The CDR3 consists of 17 residues. In germline, CDR1 is MNHEY, CDR2 SVGEGT. The CDR3 bases are TGTGCCAGCAGTTACTCGGGGCAGGGCATCGGCAATCAGCCCCAGCATTTT. Amino acid sequence: CASSYSGQGIGNQPQHF.